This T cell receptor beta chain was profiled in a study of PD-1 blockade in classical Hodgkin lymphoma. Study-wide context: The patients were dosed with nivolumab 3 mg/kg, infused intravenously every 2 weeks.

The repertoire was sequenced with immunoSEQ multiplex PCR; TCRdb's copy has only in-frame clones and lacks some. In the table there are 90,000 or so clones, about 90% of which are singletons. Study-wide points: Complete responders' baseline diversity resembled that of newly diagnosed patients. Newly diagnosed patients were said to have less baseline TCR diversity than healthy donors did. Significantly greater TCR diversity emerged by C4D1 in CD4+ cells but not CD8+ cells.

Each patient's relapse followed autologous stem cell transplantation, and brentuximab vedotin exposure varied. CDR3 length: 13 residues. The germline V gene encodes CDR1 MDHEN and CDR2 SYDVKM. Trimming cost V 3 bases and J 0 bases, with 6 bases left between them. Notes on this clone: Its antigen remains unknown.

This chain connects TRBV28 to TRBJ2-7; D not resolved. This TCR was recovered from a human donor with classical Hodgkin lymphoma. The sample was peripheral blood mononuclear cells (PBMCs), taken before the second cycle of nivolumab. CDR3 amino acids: CASSFLSSYEQYF. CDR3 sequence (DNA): TGTGCCAGCAGTTTCCTAAGCTCCTACGAGCAGTACTTC.